These 23 T cell receptor beta chains share one sample of origin, sequenced in a study of blood T cell repertoires in COVID-19. Assay used: immunoSEQ multiplex PCR; TCRdb lists only in-frame clones, some missing. The data hold roughly 120,000 clones, with around 85% observed a single time. Sequencing was performed on peripheral blood. The receptor source for this set is a human donor in a cohort sampled during active COVID-19.

V gene TRBV6-5 combines with J gene TRBJ2-1; D ambiguous. CDR1 is MNHEY and CDR2 is SVGAGI in the germline V gene. V gave up 7 bases and J gave up 0 bases, with 10 bases separating them. This CDR3 region has 14 residues. This chain's CDR3 is CASTRPASYNEQFF. The CDR3 DNA reads as TGTGCCAGCACCAGGCCCGCCTCCTACAATGAGCAGTTCTTC.

This clone came up once. The rearrangement joins TRBV11-2 to TRBJ2-3; the D gene is possibly TRBD1 (6 bases). This CDR3 has 13 amino acids. Germline CDR1 reads SGHAT; CDR2 reads FQNNGV. Trimming took 8 bases from V and 2 from J, leaving 11 bases between them. The CDR3 loop is CASSDRPTDTQYF. The DNA of the CDR3 is TGTGCCAGCTCAGACAGGCCCACAGATACGCAGTATTTT.

This chain links TRBV7-3 with TRBJ2-1; 8 nucleotides match TRBD2. The length of the CDR3 is 15 residues. CDR1 and CDR2 from the germline V gene are SGHTA and FQGTGA. V shed 4 bases and J 3 bases; nucleotides not matched to a gene: 5. CDR3 coding DNA: TGTGCCAGCAGCTCGACTAGCGATAACTACAATGAGCAGTTCTTC. It specifies CASSSTSDNYNEQFF.

The chain combines TRBV7-2 with TRBJ2-1; 7 bases align to TRBD2. The junction had 8 bases not matched to a gene; V was cut back by 5 bases and J by 7 bases. The length of the CDR3 is 14 residues. Germline V gene data show CDR1 as SGHTA and CDR2 as FQGNSA. The CDR3 protein is CASSRGGVGNEQFF. DNA of the CDR3: TGTGCCAGCAGCCGTGGGGGGGTAGGGAATGAGCAGTTCTTC.

CDR3 sequence reads: CASSMGGYSGNTIYF. The CDR3 DNA reads TGTGCCAGCAGTATGGGGGGTTACTCTGGAAACACCATATATTTT. The rearrangement uses TRBV6-5 and TRBJ1-3, with D tentatively TRBD1 (5 bases). Germline V lookup: CDR1 MNHEY, CDR2 SVGAGI. This CDR3 contains 15 residues. The V gene lost 5 bases and the J gene lost 0 bases, with 11 bases spanning the gap.

CDR3 amino acids: CASSRRETQNTEAFF. The CDR3 nucleotides read TGTGCCAGCAGCCGCCGGGAGACCCAGAACACTGAAGCTTTCTTT. V gene TRBV3-1 (or the pseudogene TRBV3-2) combines with J gene TRBJ1-1, with D unclear. V was clipped by 4 bases and J by 1 base, with 13 bases between them. Germline assignment: CDR1 LGHDT and CDR2 YNNKEL (reference sequence). CDR3 length: 15 residues.

This clone was seen more than once but under ten times. The rearrangement joins TRBV19 to TRBJ1-4; D not resolved. V was cut by 5 bases and J by 8 bases, with 12 bases left in between. The CDR3 contains 13 residues. Germline V gives CDR1 LNHDA, CDR2 SQIVND (reference sequence). The CDR3 region is CASSRGYREKLFF. The CDR3 DNA sequence: TGTGCCAGTAGTCGCGGCTATCGGGAAAAACTGTTTTTT.

The chain is built from TRBV18 and TRBJ2-5; TRBD1 is a possible D gene (6 bases). V was trimmed by 3 bases and J by 7 bases, leaving 12 bases between them. The CDR3 is 13 amino acids. Looked up from germline, CDR1 is KGHSH and CDR2 is LQKENI. The CDR3 here is CASSPEGVWTQYF. In nucleotides, the CDR3 is TGTGCCAGCTCACCCGAGGGGGTTTGGACCCAGTACTTC.

This chain connects TRBV3-1 (or the pseudogene TRBV3-2) to TRBJ1-1; 10 positions match TRBD1. Germline CDR1 reads LGHDT; CDR2 reads YNNKEL (reference sequence). After removal of 3 bases from V and 4 bases from J, the junction contained 5 bases not matched to a gene. This CDR3 has 15 residues. The CDR3 sequence: CASSQGQGSVTEAFF. The CDR3 coding sequence is TGTGCCAGCAGCCAGGGACAGGGGTCGGTCACTGAAGCTTTCTTT.

The chain joins TRBV11-2 to TRBJ1-2, with 7 bases lining up with TRBD1. CDR3 size: 15 residues. The V gene's germline CDR1 is SGHAT and CDR2 FQNNGV. V dropped 4 bases and J dropped 3; count of bases not matched to a gene: 8. The CDR3 is CASSSSITGDYGYTF. The DNA for the CDR3 is TGTGCCAGCAGCTCCTCCATCACAGGGGACTATGGCTACACCTTC. The full variable domain, its missing parts supplied by reference TRBV11-2 and TRBJ1-2, is EAGVAQSPRYKIIEKRQSVAFWCNPISGHATLYWYQQILGQGPKLLIQFQNNGVVDDSQLPKDRFSAERLKGVDSTLKIQPAKLEDSAVYLCASSSSITGDYGYTFGSGTRLTVV.

The V call is TRBV3-1 (or the pseudogene TRBV3-2), the J call TRBJ1-5; weak D call: TRBD1 (5 bases). Between the trimmed V and J ends, which lost 4 bases and 2 bases, there was a span of 24 bases. The V gene's germline CDR1 is LGHDT and CDR2 YNNKEL (reference sequence). This CDR3 contains 19 residues. CDR3 in amino acids: CASSPPLGRVGKCNQPQHF. CDR3 nucleotide sequence: TGTGCCAGCAGCCCCCCGTTAGGCAGGGTCGGTAAGTGCAATCAGCCCCAGCATTTT.

This chain connects TRBV6-6 to TRBJ1-1; 7 nucleotides line up with TRBD1. The V and J ends lost 4 bases and 4 bases, in that order; junction bases with no gene match: 6. This CDR3 region has 14 residues. Germline CDR1 reads MNHNY; CDR2 reads SVGAGI (reference sequence). The CDR3, as DNA: TGTGCCAGCAGTTTCTCCGCAGGGGGCACTGAAGCTTTCTTT. Translating it yields CASSFSAGGTEAFF.

The chain is built from TRBV5-6 and TRBJ1-2; TRBD1 is a possible D gene (5 bases). From germline, CDR1 is SGHDT and CDR2 YYEEEE. The CDR3 sequence is 16 residues long. Trimming removed 4 bases from V and 4 bases from J, with 20 bases in between. The CDR3 spells CASSTLTQVTSYGYTF. The CDR3 DNA reads TGTGCCAGCAGCACCCTGACACAGGTAACCTCCTATGGCTACACCTTC.

The rearrangement uses TRBV7-3 and TRBJ2-7; 12 bases fit TRBD1. From germline, CDR1 is SGHTA and CDR2 FQGTGA. This CDR3 is built from 15 residues. The J segment lost 4 bases and the V segment lost 2 bases, leaving 3 bases of the junction unmatched. CDR3 protein: CASSLGGQGAYEQYF. CDR3 in DNA: TGTGCCAGCAGCTTAGGGGGACAGGGGGCTTACGAGCAGTACTTC.

The rearrangement links TRBV5-5 to TRBJ2-1; possible D gene TRBD1, 6 bases. Germline CDR1 and CDR2: SGHKS and YYEKEE (reference sequence). This CDR3 has 13 residues. V was clipped by 4 bases and J by 8 bases, with 13 bases between them. This chain's CDR3 is CASSPTGPHEQFF. The CDR3 DNA is TGTGCCAGCAGCCCCACAGGGCCCCATGAGCAGTTCTTC.

The chain recombines TRBV19 with TRBJ2-7, with D maybe TRBD2 (7 bases). CDR1 and CDR2 from the germline V gene are LNHDA and SQIVND (reference sequence). The CDR3 extends over 13 amino acids. V lost 5 bases and J lost 4, with 12 bases in between. The CDR3 is CASSGAGAYEQYF. The DNA for the CDR3 is TGTGCCAGTAGTGGGGCGGGGGCATACGAGCAGTACTTC.

This clone has ten or more counts. The rearrangement joins TRBV12-3 or TRBV12-4 to TRBJ2-1, with D unresolved. The V end was cut by 1 base, the J end by 6 bases, with 7 bases between. The CDR3 runs 13 residues. The CDR3 loop reads CASSLGLVNEQFF. The CDR3 DNA follows: TGTGCCAGCAGTTTAGGGCTAGTCAATGAGCAGTTCTTC.

The chain employs TRBV4-1 and TRBJ1-5; tentatively, D is TRBD1 (6 bases). Germline V gives CDR1 MGHRA, CDR2 YSYEKL. V was shortened by 1 base and J by 1 base, with 8 bases between the two germline ends. The CDR3 sequence is 15 residues long. The CDR3, as DNA: TGCGCCAGCAGCCAAGCAGGGGTAAGCAATCAGCCCCAGCATTTT. Protein sequence: CASSQAGVSNQPQHF.

The chain recombines TRBV7-2 with TRBJ2-2; 9 bases match TRBD2. The CDR3 is 15 residues long. Germline V CDR1 and CDR2: SGHTA, FQGNSA. The V segment lost 5 bases and the J segment 6 bases; nucleotides outside the gene matches: 7. The CDR3, as DNA: TGTGCCAGCAGCGTGGGACTAGCCCCGGCCGGGGAGCTGTTTTTT. It translates to CASSVGLAPAGELFF.

V is TRBV27 and J is TRBJ1-2, with a weak D call TRBD1 (5 bases). The CDR3 totals 14 residues. Trimming removed 5 bases at V and 2 bases at J, with 12 bases between. CDR1 MNHEY and CDR2 SMNVEV come from the germline V gene (reference sequence). CDR3 DNA sequence: TGTGCCAGCAGTCCCCAGGGATCCAACTATGGCTACACCTTC. Translating gives CASSPQGSNYGYTF.

The CDR3 spells CASSYSIQDYEQYF. CDR3 bases: TGTGCCAGCAGTTACTCGATACAAGACTACGAGCAGTACTTC. This sequence joins TRBV6-2 or TRBV6-3 and TRBJ2-7; D gene uncertain. The CDR3 has 14 residues. V lost 0 bases, J lost 3 bases, and 9 bases lay in between. Germline CDR1 is MNHEY and CDR2 is SVGEGT.

V usage is TRBV5-4 and J usage is TRBJ2-1; no reliable D call. V was trimmed by 0 bases and J by 0 bases, leaving 10 bases between them. CDR3 length equals 16 residues. CDR1 SGHNT and CDR2 YYREEE come from the germline V gene (reference sequence). The CDR3 DNA follows: TGTGCCAGCAGCTTGGTAGCCCCGAGCTCCTACAATGAGCAGTTCTTC. It translates to CASSLVAPSSYNEQFF.

This chain uses TRBV27 with TRBJ1-4; a weak D match, TRBD1 (6 bases). The CDR3 is 15 amino acids. The germline V gene has CDR1 MNHEY and CDR2 SMNVEV (reference sequence). The germline V and J ends were trimmed by 2 bases and 7 bases, with 14 bases remaining between them. Written as DNA, the CDR3 is TGTGCCAGCAGTTTACGCGGGGGGGCGCGTGAAAAACTGTTTTTT. Residues: CASSLRGGAREKLFF.